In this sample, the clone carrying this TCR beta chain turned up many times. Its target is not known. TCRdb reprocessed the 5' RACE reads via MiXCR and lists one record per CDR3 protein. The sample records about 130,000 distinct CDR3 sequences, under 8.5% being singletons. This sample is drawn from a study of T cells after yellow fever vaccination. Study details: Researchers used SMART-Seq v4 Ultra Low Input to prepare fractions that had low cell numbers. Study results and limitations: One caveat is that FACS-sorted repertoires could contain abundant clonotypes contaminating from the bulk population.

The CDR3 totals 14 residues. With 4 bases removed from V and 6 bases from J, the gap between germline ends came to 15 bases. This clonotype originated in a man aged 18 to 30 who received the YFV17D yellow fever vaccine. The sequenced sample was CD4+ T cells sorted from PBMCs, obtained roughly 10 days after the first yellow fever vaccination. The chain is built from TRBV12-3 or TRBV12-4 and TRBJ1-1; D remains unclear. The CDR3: CASSSRWALSEAFF. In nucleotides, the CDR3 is TGTGCCAGCAGTTCCCGATGGGCTCTCTCTGAAGCTTTCTTT.